Below, 13 T cell receptor beta chains from the same sample are listed, as sequenced in a study of cytomegalovirus exposure and HLA in healthy donors. Profiled with immunoSEQ multiplex PCR; TCRdb holds only in-frame clones, not every one. The sample yields about 130,000 clones, approximately 89% seen once. Sequenced input: PBMCs. The source of these receptors is a young woman in good health and CMV-seronegative.

The V call is TRBV7-3, the J call TRBJ2-3; the match to TRBD2 covers 7 bases. The V and J ends lost 4 bases and 6 bases, in that order; junction bases with no gene match: 7. Germline V lookup: CDR1 SGHTA, CDR2 FQGTGA. This CDR3 is built from 14 residues. The CDR3 sequence: CASSSHSGSDTQYF. CDR3 in DNA: TGTGCCAGCAGCTCCCATAGCGGGTCGGATACGCAGTATTTT.

The chain couples TRBV2 to TRBJ1-1, with TRBD1 matching 7 bases. Germline V gene data show CDR1 as SNHLY and CDR2 as FYNNEI. The CDR3 loop spans 14 amino acids. With 4 bases clipped from V and 5 bases from J, the junction kept 7 bases outside the gene matches. The CDR3 reads CASSAVRGSTEAFF. CDR3 nucleotides: TGTGCCAGCAGTGCGGTCAGGGGGAGTACTGAAGCTTTCTTT. Supplemented by reference TRBV2 and TRBJ1-1, the full variable domain reads EPEVTQTPSHQVTQMGQEVILRCVPISNHLYFYWYRQILGQKVEFLVSFYNNEISEKSEIFDDQFSVERPDGSNFTLKIRSTKLEDSAMYFCASSAVRGSTEAFFGQGTRLTVV.

The CDR3 sequence: CASSEGGTGAPHTDTQYF. The CDR3 DNA follows: TGTGCCAGCAGTGAAGGGGGGACAGGGGCCCCCCACACAGATACGCAGTATTTT. The genes are TRBV6-1 and TRBJ2-3; 10 bases are a match to TRBD1. The CDR3 has 18 amino acids. Germline V lookup: CDR1 MNHNS, CDR2 SASEGT. V was clipped by 1 base and J by 2 bases; unmatched bases: 9.

The chain couples TRBV6-5 to TRBJ2-3, with 7 bases lining up with TRBD2. CDR3 length equals 14 residues. The junction had 4 bases not matched to a gene; V was cut back by 3 bases and J by 4 bases. Per germline, CDR1 MNHEY and CDR2 SVGAGI. The CDR3 DNA sequence: TGTGCCAGCAGTTATCGGGGGGACGCAGATACGCAGTATTTT. Amino acid sequence: CASSYRGDADTQYF.

This clone was counted at least ten times. The chain employs TRBV2 and TRBJ1-6; weak D call: TRBD1 (5 bases). Germline loops: CDR1 SNHLY, CDR2 FYNNEI. The CDR3 consists of 14 residues. V was trimmed by 7 bases and J by 5 bases, leaving 12 bases between them. The CDR3 protein is CASTQTDNNSPLHF. The CDR3 DNA sequence: TGTGCCAGCACCCAGACAGACAATAATTCACCCCTCCACTTT.

The chain combines TRBV6-1 with TRBJ2-1; D is unclear. V was cut by 3 bases and J by 0 bases, with 9 bases left in between. The CDR3 runs 15 residues. The germline V gene encodes CDR1 MNHNS and CDR2 SASEGT. Here the CDR3 DNA reads TGTGCCAGCAGTGAGCCACGGAGCTCCTACAATGAGCAGTTCTTC. This codes for CASSEPRSSYNEQFF.

The chain couples TRBV6-1 to TRBJ2-7; D not certain. The V end lost 9 bases, the J end lost 2 bases, and 11 bases lay between the germline ends. The CDR3 loop spans 12 amino acids. Looked up from germline, CDR1 is MNHNS and CDR2 is SASEGT. DNA of the CDR3: TGTGCCAGTGGCGGTCCGCCCTACGAGCAGTACTTC. This codes for CASGGPPYEQYF.

CDR3 region: CASSDRGGAGDNEKLFF. DNA for the CDR3: TGTGCCAGCAGCGACCGCGGGGGGGCAGGAGATAATGAAAAACTGTTTTTT. This chain uses TRBV9 with TRBJ1-4; a possible D gene is TRBD1 (6 bases). The V gene's germline CDR1 is SGDLS and CDR2 YYNGEE. The CDR3 runs to 17 residues. The V gene lost 3 bases and the J gene lost 4 bases, with 19 bases spanning the gap.

The V and J genes are TRBV9 and TRBJ2-1; TRBD1 aligns across 9 bases. This CDR3 has 14 amino acids. Per the germline V gene, CDR1 is SGDLS and CDR2 is YYNGEE. The V gene end was trimmed by 2 bases and the J gene end by 6 bases; junction bases not matched to a gene: 3. CDR3 sequence (DNA): TGTGCCAGCAGCGTTGGGACAGGGATCAATGAGCAGTTCTTC. Protein product: CASSVGTGINEQFF.

This clone was seen a single time. The chain is built from TRBV5-4 and TRBJ2-1, with 12 nucleotides matching TRBD2. Losses at the gene ends were 4 bases for V and 6 bases for J; bases not matched to a gene: 11. The CDR3 is made up of 17 amino acids. Germline-derived CDR1 and CDR2 are SGHNT and YYREEE (reference sequence). CDR3 coding DNA: TGTGCCAGCAGCGGAGGCTCTAGCGGGGGGGATCCCAATGAGCAGTTCTTC. This gives the protein CASSGGSSGGDPNEQFF.

DNA of the CDR3: TGTGCCAGCTCACCACCGGAGCTCCGGGGAGAGCAGTACTTC. It specifies CASSPPELRGEQYF. V usage is TRBV18 and J usage is TRBJ2-7, with D possibly TRBD2 on 5 matching bases. From germline, CDR1 is KGHSH and CDR2 LQKENI. CDR3 length: 14 amino acids. Trimming pared 0 bases from V and 7 bases from J, leaving 13 bases between.

V gene TRBV7-3 combines with J gene TRBJ1-2; 8 nucleotides match TRBD1. The CDR3 runs to 15 residues. Unmatched junction bases numbered 14, after V lost 5 bases and J lost 9 bases. CDR1 SGHTA and CDR2 FQGTGA come from the germline V gene. The CDR3 region is CASSQSIDRGERYTF. As DNA, the CDR3 is TGTGCCAGCAGCCAATCAATCGACAGGGGTGAACGCTACACCTTC.

The chain has TRBV7-9 and TRBJ2-3; 8 positions agree with TRBD1. V shed 5 bases, J shed 3 bases, and the junction held 10 bases outside the gene matches. The CDR3 length is 16 residues. Germline lookup yields CDR1 SEHNR and CDR2 FQNEAQ (reference sequence). The CDR3 bases are TGTGCCAGCAGCGGTAGGACAGGGTTGGGAACAGATACGCAGTATTTT. Translated: CASSGRTGLGTDTQYF.